The subject of this entry is one TCR beta chain. Its antigen is as yet unknown. The CDR3 consists of 11 residues. Deletions cut 4 bases from V and 7 bases from J, with 5 bases between. The record originates from a study of T cells after yellow fever vaccination. Across the whole study: With SMART-Seq v4 Ultra Low Input, the fractions containing low cell numbers were prepared. Study results and limitations: Post-booster samples contained most primary-vaccination clones (around 95% CD4, around 89% CD8).

MiXCR, run by TCRdb on the 5' RACE reads, gives a single entry per CDR3 protein. The table has 550,000 or so distinct CDR3 sequences, roughly 21% seen once. J is TRBJ2-4 and V is TRBV12-3 or TRBV12-4; D gene unclear. The sample consisted of PBMCs, taken 15 days after the yellow fever booster vaccination. This sequence originates from a man between 25 and 39 years old who received the YFV17D yellow fever vaccine. In nucleotides, the CDR3 is TGTGCCAGCAGTTCTGGGAACATTCAGTACTTC. Its translation: CASSSGNIQYF.